These 27 T cell receptor beta chains originate from one sample sequenced in a study of beta chain features in type 1 diabetes. Points from the study as a whole: Researchers report that Type 1 diabetes patients had moderately but significantly shorter TCRB CDR3s across all four CD4+ subsets.

cDNA synthesis used the whole RNA isolate, giving expressed TCRB sequences. Sequenced by immunoSEQ multiplex PCR; TCRdb stores in-frame clones only, minus some. In the table there are some 63,000 clones, 49% of which are singletons. These receptors' targets are unknown. The sequencing sample was made of central memory CD4+ T cells from blood. The origin of the receptors is a man under 40 with type 1 diabetes.

The genes are TRBV5-1 and TRBJ2-5; D ambiguous. The germline V gene has CDR1 SGHRS and CDR2 YFSETQ. The V gene lost 1 base and the J gene lost 0 bases, with 10 bases spanning the gap. The CDR3 spans 15 residues. CDR3 sequence: CASSLSSMNQETQYF. In nucleotides, the CDR3 is TGCGCCAGCAGCTTGTCGAGTATGAACCAAGAGACCCAGTACTTC. Drawing the rest from reference TRBV5-1 and TRBJ2-5, the complete variable domain is KAGVTQTPRYLIKTRGQQVTLSCSPISGHRSVSWYQQTPGQGLQFLFEYFSETQRNKGNFPGRFSGRQFSNSRSEMNVSTLELGDSALYLCASSLSSMNQETQYFGPGTRLLVL.

This sequence joins TRBV15 and TRBJ1-1, with D tentatively TRBD1 (6 bases). The CDR3 is 13 amino acids. Germline CDR1 reads LNHNV; CDR2 reads YYDKDF (reference sequence). V was pared by 2 bases and J by 10 bases, with 14 bases between. The DNA of the CDR3 is TGTGCCACCAGCAGACAGTACAGGGTCCCAGCTTTCTTT. Amino acid sequence: CATSRQYRVPAFF.

The gene calls are TRBV20-1 and TRBJ1-1; D unresolved. In germline, CDR1 is DFQATT, CDR2 SNEGSKA (reference sequence). V was pared by 6 bases and J by 0 bases, with 5 bases between. This CDR3 region has 11 residues. CDR3: CSALLNTEAFF. The CDR3 region has the DNA TGCAGTGCCCTCTTGAACACTGAAGCTTTCTTT.

CDR3: CASTASTEAFF. CDR3 DNA sequence: TGTGCCAGCACTGCTAGCACTGAAGCTTTCTTT. The chain carries TRBV28 and TRBJ1-1; no firm D call. Germline V gene sequence: CDR1 MDHEN, CDR2 SYDVKM. V lost 7 bases and J 4 bases, leaving 7 bases between the germline ends. The CDR3 spans 11 residues. Combining the CDR3 with reference TRBV28 and TRBJ1-1 gives the whole variable domain DVKVTQSSRYLVKRTGEKVFLECVQDMDHENMFWYRQDPGLGLRLIYFSYDVKMKEKGDIPEGYSVSREKKERFSLILESASTNQTSMYLCASTASTEAFFGQGTRLTVV.

The chain joins TRBV2 to TRBJ2-3; 11 bases map to TRBD1. J was trimmed by 4 bases and V by 6 bases; bases with no gene match: 6. Germline-derived CDR1 and CDR2 are SNHLY and FYNNEI. The CDR3 runs 15 residues. Written as DNA, the CDR3 is TGTGCCAGCAGCCGGGACAGGGGGAGCGCAGATACGCAGTATTTT. Translation gives CASSRDRGSADTQYF.

This clone was seen a few times. The chain combines TRBV29-1 with TRBJ2-3; 8 bases fit TRBD1. CDR3 length equals 14 residues. Looked up from germline, CDR1 is SQVTM and CDR2 is ANQGSEA. After removal of 5 bases from V and 1 base from J, the junction contained 5 bases not matched to a gene. The CDR3: CSVNTQGGTDTQYF. The CDR3 nucleotides read TGCAGCGTTAATACACAGGGGGGCACAGATACGCAGTATTTT.

As for this clone: An end of the junction differs from the germline gene, which may be a read error. The V and J genes are TRBV7-7 and TRBJ2-5, with 7 positions matching TRBD1. Germline assignment: CDR1 SSHAT and CDR2 FNYEAQ (reference sequence). The CDR3 runs to 13 residues. As DNA, the CDR3 is TGTGCTAGCAGCTTTACAGGGGAGGAGACCCAGTACTTC. Protein: CASSFTGEETQYF.

This rearrangement joins TRBV10-3 to TRBJ1-1; TRBD1 agrees at 7 bases. The CDR3 is 14 amino acids. J gave up 5 bases and V 4 bases, and 7 bases lay outside the gene matches. The germline V gene has CDR1 ENHRY and CDR2 SYGVKD. CDR3 DNA sequence: TGTGCCATCAGTGGTCTGACAGGGACTACTGAAGCTTTCTTT. Its translation: CAISGLTGTTEAFF.

This sequence joins TRBV2 and TRBJ1-5; 8 positions agree with TRBD1. Germline V gene sequence: CDR1 SNHLY, CDR2 FYNNEI. This CDR3 region has 14 residues. J gave up 6 bases and V 4 bases, and 5 bases lay outside the gene matches. As DNA, the CDR3 is TGTGCCAGCAGTGGGACAGGGATTCGTCAGCCCCAGCATTTT. Protein: CASSGTGIRQPQHF.

This clone was seen just once. In DNA, the CDR3 is TGTGCCAGCAGCCGCCCCAGGACAGGGGTTAATTCACCCCTCCACTTT. Amino acid sequence: CASSRPRTGVNSPLHF. The rearrangement links TRBV27 to TRBJ1-6; 9 bases line up with TRBD1. The V and J ends lost 6 bases and 6 bases, in that order; junction bases with no gene match: 9. The CDR3 spans 16 residues. CDR1 and CDR2 from the germline V gene are MNHEY and SMNVEV (reference sequence).

This clone was detected only a few times. The chain combines TRBV5-1 with TRBJ2-2; 7 nucleotides align to TRBD1. The germline gives CDR1 SGHRS, CDR2 YFSETQ. V lost 0 bases, J lost 5 bases, and 1 base stayed unmatched. This CDR3 comprises 14 residues. CDR3 in DNA: TGCGCCAGCAGCTTGGACAGGGGAACCGGGGAGCTGTTTTTT. Its translation: CASSLDRGTGELFF.

The rearrangement joins TRBV25-1 to TRBJ1-6; D possibly corresponds to TRBD1 (6 bases). Germline lookup yields CDR1 MGHDK and CDR2 SYGVNS. Trimming removed 2 bases at V and 6 bases at J, with 11 bases between. The CDR3 sequence is 15 residues long. CDR3 coding DNA: TGTGCCAGCAGTGAAAGGGGACAACTTAATTCACCCCTCCACTTT. Protein: CASSERGQLNSPLHF.

The gene calls are TRBV11-3 and TRBJ2-5; no clear D. Looked up from germline, CDR1 is SGHNT and CDR2 is YENEEA. There are 11 residues in the CDR3. V was pared by 6 bases and J by 4 bases, with 6 bases between. The CDR3 region has the DNA TGTGCCAGCAGGGCCCTAGAGACCCAGTACTTC. Its protein is CASRALETQYF.

The chain has TRBV19 and TRBJ2-1, with D possibly matching TRBD2 (7 bases). The germline V gene has CDR1 LNHDA and CDR2 SQIVND (reference sequence). This CDR3 has 14 residues. V lost 4 bases to trimming and J lost 5 bases, with 12 bases between them. The DNA for the CDR3 is TGTGCCAGTAGTAGGGGGGGCGCCAACAATGAGCAGTTCTTC. This gives the protein CASSRGGANNEQFF.

The chain links TRBV7-8 to TRBJ2-2; tentative D call: TRBD1 (6 bases). CDR3 size: 18 residues. V gave up 7 bases and J gave up 4 bases, with 25 bases separating them. Germline V gene lookup returns CDR1 SGHVS and CDR2 FQNEAQ. The CDR3 region has the DNA TGTGCCAGCATCCCAGGGGCCTTTAGAGTATCGAGCACCGGGGAGCTGTTTTTT. It translates to CASIPGAFRVSSTGELFF.

This clone came up a few times. Its ends do not fully match the called genes, so a read error is possible. The gene calls are TRBV2 and TRBJ1-6; no clear D. The CDR3 runs to 13 residues. CDR1 is SNHLY and CDR2 is FYNNEI in the germline V gene. The CDR3 loop is CASSAAAVSPLHF. CDR3 sequence (DNA): TGCGCCAGCAGCGCGGCCGCAGTTTCACCCCTCCACTTT.

The chain combines TRBV6-6 with TRBJ1-6, with 8 bases that match TRBD1. This CDR3 has 15 amino acids. Per germline, CDR1 MNHNY and CDR2 SVGAGI (reference sequence). V was pared by 5 bases and J by 6 bases, with 6 bases of the junction left unmatched. Written as DNA, the CDR3 is TGTGCCAGCAGTCCGACAGGGGAAGTTAATTCACCCCTCCACTTT. Its protein product is CASSPTGEVNSPLHF.

CDR3 sequence (DNA): TGCGCCAGCAGCGCCTCACTAGCGGGGGTCCTCCAGGAGCAGTACTTC. Encoded protein: CASSASLAGVLQEQYF. V usage is TRBV5-1 and J usage is TRBJ2-7; TRBD2 matches at 11 bases. Trimming took 4 bases from V and 7 from J; bases not matched to a gene: 13. The CDR3 length is 16 residues. Germline V CDR1 and CDR2: SGHRS, YFSETQ.

The chain links TRBV10-2 to TRBJ2-1, with 16 bases identical to TRBD2. The V gene end was trimmed by 7 bases and the J gene end by 2 bases; junction bases not matched to a gene: 8. The CDR3 covers 18 residues. Germline V gene sequence: CDR1 WSHSY, CDR2 SAAADI. The CDR3 protein is CASIPGLAGGATYNEQFF. Here the CDR3 DNA reads TGCGCCAGCATCCCGGGACTAGCGGGAGGGGCCACCTACAATGAGCAGTTCTTC.

The chain has TRBV27 and TRBJ1-3; 9 bases match TRBD1. The V gene end was trimmed by 5 bases and the J gene end by 4 bases; junction bases not matched to a gene: 3. Germline values: CDR1 MNHEY, CDR2 SMNVEV (reference sequence). The CDR3 extends over 14 amino acids. The CDR3, as DNA: TGTGCCAGCAGTATCGGGACAGGGGGAAACACCATATATTTT. Its protein product is CASSIGTGGNTIYF.

This chain connects TRBV10-3 to TRBJ2-2; D is uncertain. The CDR3 has 13 residues. The germline V gene has CDR1 ENHRY and CDR2 SYGVKD. V was pared by 0 bases and J by 3 bases, with 2 bases between. The DNA of the CDR3 is TGTGCCATCAGTGAGTCCTACACCGGGGAGCTGTTTTTT. Translation: CAISESYTGELFF.

This clone turned up a few times. The chain links TRBV2 to TRBJ2-5; 7 bases match TRBD1. V dropped 6 bases and J dropped 3; count of bases not matched to a gene: 4. CDR3 length equals 13 residues. Germline CDR1 reads SNHLY; CDR2 reads FYNNEI. The CDR3 loop is CASRGQREETQYF. The CDR3 DNA reads TGTGCCAGCAGGGGACAGAGAGAAGAGACCCAGTACTTC.

This clone was seen a handful of times. The genes are TRBV9 and TRBJ2-1, with D perhaps matching TRBD1 (5 bases). Deletions cut 4 bases from V and 5 bases from J, with 13 bases between. The CDR3 has 14 residues. Germline V gives CDR1 SGDLS, CDR2 YYNGEE. This CDR3 reads CASSRGQIDNEQFF. As DNA, the CDR3 is TGTGCCAGCAGCCGCGGACAAATCGACAATGAGCAGTTCTTC. Using reference TRBV9 and TRBJ2-1 for the parts outside the CDR3, the full variable domain is DSGVTQTPKHLITATGQRVTLRCSPRSGDLSVYWYQQSLDQGLQFLIQYYNGEERAKGNILERFSAQQFPDLHSELNLSSLELGDSALYFCASSRGQIDNEQFFGPGTRLTVL.

This clone was counted a few times. This chain uses TRBV19 with TRBJ2-7; the D gene is possibly TRBD1 (6 bases). This CDR3 comprises 16 residues. Germline V gene lookup returns CDR1 LNHDA and CDR2 SQIVND (reference sequence). With 4 bases removed from V and 2 bases from J, the gap between germline ends came to 18 bases. The CDR3 protein is CASSRARTDLAYEQYF. Written as DNA, the CDR3 is TGTGCCAGTAGTAGGGCCAGGACAGACCTTGCCTACGAGCAGTACTTC.

This clone was picked up a small number of times. The V and J genes are TRBV6-6 and TRBJ1-2, with 7 nucleotides matching TRBD1. The J segment lost 7 bases and the V segment lost 6 bases, leaving 11 bases of the junction unmatched. The CDR3 totals 14 residues. Germline V CDR1 and CDR2: MNHNY, SVGAGI (reference sequence). As DNA, the CDR3 is TGTGCCAGCAGCGGAAACATCGACAGGGCTGGCTACACCTTC. It codes for CASSGNIDRAGYTF.

This CDR3 reads CASRRDRDLSYEQYF. As DNA, the CDR3 is TGTGCCAGCAGAAGGGACAGGGACCTCTCCTACGAGCAGTACTTC. The rearrangement links TRBV2 to TRBJ2-7; TRBD1 agrees at 9 bases. The CDR3 sequence is 15 residues long. The J segment lost 0 bases and the V segment lost 6 bases, leaving 6 bases of the junction unmatched. Germline CDR1 and CDR2: SNHLY and FYNNEI.

Remarks on this clone: Other DNA sequences of this sample code for an identical CDR3. J is TRBJ1-1 and V is TRBV29-1; possible D gene TRBD1, 6 bases. Germline V gives CDR1 SQVTM, CDR2 ANQGSEA. The CDR3 has 12 amino acids. V was shortened by 4 bases and J by 3 bases, with 9 bases between the two germline ends. CDR3 amino acids: CSVARQDTEAFF. The DNA for the CDR3 is TGCAGCGTTGCCCGACAGGACACTGAAGCTTTCTTT.